The sequence of this T cell receptor beta chain was determined in a study of blood T cell repertoires in COVID-19. About the research overall: COVID-19 samples collected from the United States, Italy and Spain covered acute and convalescent phases. T cells, B-cell-depleted T cells, or PBMCs provided the cDNA or gDNA that served as material.

The repertoire was sequenced with immunoSEQ multiplex PCR; TCRdb's copy has only in-frame clones and lacks some. The repertoire holds about 280,000 clones, with roughly 89% as singletons. Per the germline V gene, CDR1 is LGHDT and CDR2 is YNNKEL (reference sequence). Trimming took 4 bases from V and 3 from J, leaving 7 bases between them. The CDR3 runs 12 residues. This chain links TRBV3-1 (or the pseudogene TRBV3-2) with TRBJ2-7; D not certain. Material for sequencing was peripheral blood. This TCR was sampled from a middle-aged man with acute or convalescent COVID-19. DNA of the CDR3: TGTGCCAGCAGCCGCGACATCTACGAGCAGTACTTC. Protein: CASSRDIYEQYF.